These 15 T cell receptor beta chains originate from one sample sequenced in a study of shared clonotypes between healthy human individuals. Here immunoSEQ multiplex PCR was the method, and the copy in TCRdb shows in-frame clones only, minus some. The table lists some 2,000,000 clones, approximately 95% of them singletons, with 0.1% to 0.15% in the top ten. The sample comprised naive CD4+ T cells sorted from blood. Subset of the sample: CD45RA+ positively selected. The source is a man between 18 and 29 years old in good health.

The chain links TRBV10-3 to TRBJ2-3; possibly TRBD1 for D (5 bases). The CDR3 has 16 residues. Germline V gene lookup returns CDR1 ENHRY and CDR2 SYGVKD. Between the trimmed V and J ends, which lost 0 bases and 5 bases, there was a span of 15 bases. The CDR3 nucleotides are TGTGCCATCAGTGAGTCCAAACAGGTCTTGGGAGATACGCAGTATTTT. Translation gives CAISESKQVLGDTQYF.

This chain uses TRBV6-5 with TRBJ1-4; TRBD1 agrees at 7 bases. The trim removed 6 bases at V and 2 bases at J, leaving 6 bases unmatched. The CDR3 contains 15 residues. CDR1 is MNHEY and CDR2 is SVGAGI in the germline V gene. The CDR3 sequence: CASRESGGTNEKLFF. The CDR3 DNA reads as TGTGCCAGCAGGGAATCAGGGGGGACTAATGAAAAACTGTTTTTT.

With respect to this clone: The sample contains more than one DNA sequence encoding this CDR3. The gene calls are TRBV10-3 and TRBJ2-2; D call uncertain. The CDR3 spans 12 residues. Germline-derived CDR1 and CDR2 are ENHRY and SYGVKD. V gave up 4 bases and J gave up 0 bases, with 0 bases separating them. For the CDR3, the DNA is TGTGCCATCAGTGCGAACACCGGGGAGCTGTTTTTT. As protein: CAISANTGELFF.

This chain joins TRBV5-1 and TRBJ1-1; D possibly corresponds to TRBD1 (5 bases). The V end was cut by 5 bases, the J end by 0 bases, with 11 bases between. This CDR3 has 14 amino acids. The germline V gene has CDR1 SGHRS and CDR2 YFSETQ. CDR3 nucleotide sequence: TGCGCCAGCAGAGCGGGACCCCTGAACACTGAAGCTTTCTTT. It specifies CASRAGPLNTEAFF.

V is TRBV27 and J is TRBJ1-6, with 7 bases that match TRBD1. CDR3 length equals 14 residues. Unmatched junction bases numbered 8, after V lost 6 bases and J lost 9 bases. CDR1 and CDR2 (germline): MNHEY, SMNVEV (reference sequence). This CDR3 is CASRSGTEFSPLHF. In DNA form, the CDR3 reads TGTGCCAGCAGGTCCGGGACAGAATTTTCACCCCTCCACTTT.

V is TRBV5-4 and J is TRBJ2-7; D is ambiguous. The CDR3 spans 13 residues. Per germline, CDR1 SGHNT and CDR2 YYREEE (reference sequence). Trimming left V 0 bases short and J 6 bases short, with 10 bases between. CDR3 nucleotides: TGTGCCAGCAGCTTGGCGAATAGTCGCGAGCAGTACTTC. Translated, it gives CASSLANSREQYF.

The chain combines TRBV5-1 with TRBJ2-3; 10 nucleotides agree with TRBD1. J was trimmed by 6 bases and V by 4 bases; bases with no gene match: 11. This CDR3 comprises 16 residues. Germline loops: CDR1 SGHRS, CDR2 YFSETQ. The CDR3 protein is CASSPRDRGAGDTQYF. CDR3 in DNA: TGCGCCAGCAGCCCCCGGGACAGGGGCGCCGGGGATACGCAGTATTTT.

The chain has TRBV5-6 and TRBJ1-1; 9 positions agree with TRBD1. The CDR3 consists of 16 residues. Unmatched junction bases numbered 7, after V lost 0 bases and J lost 4 bases. Germline V CDR1 and CDR2: SGHDT, YYEEEE. CDR3 residues: CASSLGTGGRGTEAFF. CDR3 in DNA: TGTGCCAGCAGCTTGGGAACAGGGGGCCGGGGCACTGAAGCTTTCTTT. The whole variable domain, remainder taken from reference TRBV5-6 and TRBJ1-1, is DAGVTQSPTHLIKTRGQQVTLRCSPKSGHDTVSWYQQALGQGPQFIFQYYEEEERQRGNFPDRFSGHQFPNYSSELNVNALLLGDSALYLCASSLGTGGRGTEAFFGQGTRLTVV.

This clone showed up just a few times. This chain connects TRBV18 to TRBJ1-5, with D possibly being TRBD1 (6 bases). This CDR3 contains 13 residues. The V gene lost 2 bases and the J gene lost 7 bases, with 9 bases spanning the gap. Germline CDR1 is KGHSH and CDR2 is LQKENI. CDR3 in amino acids: CASSPGQGQPQHF. DNA of the CDR3: TGTGCCAGCTCACCAGGTCAGGGGCAGCCCCAGCATTTT.

This clone was picked up one time. A clone one base away is much larger, so this may be a read error. The chain has TRBV30 and TRBJ1-1; D might be TRBD1 (5 bases). From germline, CDR1 is GTSNPN and CDR2 SVGIG (reference sequence). This CDR3 spans 12 amino acids. CDR3 loop: CAWSVGDGRASF. The CDR3 DNA follows: TGTGCCTGGAGTGTAGGGGATGGAAGAGCTTCCTTT.

As concerns this clone: The sample has other DNA sequences that encode this CDR3 too. V and J are TRBV6-5 and TRBJ2-1, with unresolved D. The CDR3 sequence is 11 residues long. Germline loops: CDR1 MNHEY, CDR2 SVGAGI. Trimming left V 2 bases short and J 6 bases short, with 2 bases between. The CDR3 is CASSYANEQFF. CDR3 DNA: TGTGCCAGCAGTTACGCCAATGAGCAGTTCTTC.

The chain links TRBV6-5 to TRBJ1-4; the D is unclear. Germline V lookup: CDR1 MNHEY, CDR2 SVGAGI. Trimming took off 5 bases at V and 5 bases at J, with 15 bases between the two ends. The CDR3 is 15 amino acids. CDR3 bases: TGTGCCAGCAGTCCCGAAGTGGGGTGGAATGAAAAACTGTTTTTT. The encoded protein is CASSPEVGWNEKLFF.

The chain combines TRBV6-5 with TRBJ2-1, with D possibly matching TRBD1 (6 bases). Trimming took off 6 bases at V and 9 bases at J, with 12 bases between the two ends. The CDR3 extends over 12 amino acids. Germline CDR1 reads MNHEY; CDR2 reads SVGAGI. For the CDR3, the DNA is TGTGCCAGCAGATCAGGGGCGGGTGAGCAGTTCTTC. Translation: CASRSGAGEQFF.

The chain is built from TRBV19 and TRBJ1-5; D is perhaps TRBD1 (5 bases). The germline V gene encodes CDR1 LNHDA and CDR2 SQIVND (reference sequence). CDR3 length equals 15 residues. Trimming cost V 7 bases and J 0 bases, with 13 bases left between them. The CDR3 reads CASMSRQHSNQPQHF. The CDR3 nucleotides are TGTGCCAGTATGTCGAGACAGCATAGCAATCAGCCCCAGCATTTT.

The chain carries TRBV6-1 and TRBJ2-7; 8 bases match TRBD2. CDR1 and CDR2 from the germline V gene are MNHNS and SASEGT. Trimming cost V 4 bases and J 5 bases; bases outside gene matches: 13. The CDR3 runs to 16 residues. This CDR3 is CASSAGGGRSLHEQYF. In DNA, the CDR3 is TGTGCCAGCAGTGCCGGGGGGGGTAGAAGTCTCCACGAGCAGTACTTC.